The rows below give T cell receptor beta chains drawn from one sample of a study of cytomegalovirus exposure and HLA in healthy donors. The protocol was immunoSEQ multiplex PCR, while the TCRdb copy is restricted to in-frame clones and leaves out a portion. The sample has 65,000 or so clones, over 85% seen once. What was sequenced was PBMCs. The receptors shown here come from a man between 18 and 35 years old in good health and CMV-seropositive. The CDR3 runs from the conserved cysteine through the conserved F or W. A D gene is named only where the DNA matches it firmly. Only part of the rows carry a size: once, few, many, or a class if the clone is expanded.

J gene | clone size | D gene | V gene | CDR3 protein | CDR3 DNA
TRBJ2-1 | - | - | TRBV21-1 | CASSKATSGSSNEQFF | TGTGCCAGCAGCAAAGCTACTAGCGGGAGCAGCAATGAGCAGTTCTTC
TRBJ2-2 | - | TRBD1 | TRBV7-3 | CASSSHRQGAGELFF | TGTGCCAGCAGCTCACATAGACAGGGGGCGGGGGAGCTGTTTTTT
TRBJ2-7 | - | - | TRBV4-1 | CASSQYIKRDILDYEQYF | TGCGCCAGCAGCCAATACATTAAGAGGGACATCTTGGACTACGAGCAGTACTTC
TRBJ2-7 | - | - | TRBV28 | CASSPGQISEQYF | TGTGCCAGCAGTCCCGGACAGATTAGTGAGCAGTACTTC
TRBJ1-5 | - | - | TRBV6-6 | CASSYHEVYSNQPQHF | TGTGCCAGCAGTTACCATGAGGTTTATAGCAATCAGCCCCAGCATTTT
TRBJ2-1 | - | - | TRBV7-3 | CASSLLKWGHPNNEQFF | TGTGCCAGCAGCCTGCTGAAATGGGGACATCCTAACAATGAGCAGTTCTTC
TRBJ2-5 | - | TRBD2 | TRBV13 | CASSLVTSGSQETQYF | TGTGCCAGCAGCTTAGTGACTAGCGGCTCCCAAGAGACCCAGTACTTC
TRBJ1-1 | - | TRBD1 | TRBV11-2 | CASSLDTGGTEAFF | TGTGCCAGCAGCTTAGACACAGGGGGCACTGAAGCTTTCTTT
TRBJ2-7 | - | - | TRBV6-1 | CASSETLRAWVVYEQYF | TGTGCCAGCAGTGAAACCCTGAGGGCCTGGGTAGTCTACGAGCAGTACTTC
TRBJ2-3 | - | - | TRBV19 | CASSISGEPTDTQYF | TGTGCCAGTAGTATTTCAGGGGAGCCCACAGATACGCAGTATTTT
TRBJ2-7 | - | TRBD2 | TRBV10-3 | CAISESTGGITYEQYF | TGTGCCATCAGTGAGTCGACGGGGGGTATTACCTACGAGCAGTACTTC
TRBJ1-1 | - | - | TRBV16 | CASSHPGVGNTEAFF | TGTGCCAGCAGCCACCCAGGGGTGGGGAACACTGAAGCTTTCTTT
TRBJ2-7 | - | TRBD2 | TRBV5-6 | CASSSAGAQLEQYF | TGTGCCAGCAGCTCAGCGGGGGCCCAACTGGAGCAGTACTTC
TRBJ1-1 | - | - | TRBV6-5 | CASSYSGAPEAFF | TGTGCCAGCAGTTACTCTGGGGCACCGGAAGCTTTCTTT
TRBJ2-7 | - | TRBD1 | TRBV6-1 | CASGEHGTGVSEQYF | TGTGCCAGCGGGGAACATGGGACAGGGGTCAGCGAGCAGTACTTC
TRBJ2-3 | - | TRBD1 | TRBV7-9 | CASSLGHQGASDTQYF | TGTGCCAGCAGCTTAGGACATCAGGGGGCGTCAGATACGCAGTATTTT
TRBJ2-7 | - | - | TRBV7-9 | CASSPPSAGKQYF | TGTGCCAGCAGCCCCCCATCGGCGGGAAAGCAGTACTTC
TRBJ2-3 | - | TRBD2 | TRBV10-1 | CASTGTSGDYTQYF | TGCGCCAGCACAGGGACTAGCGGAGACTATACGCAGTATTTT
TRBJ1-2 | - | - | TRBV6-6 | CASTPGSYGYTF | TGTGCCAGCACTCCCGGGTCCTATGGCTACACCTTC
TRBJ2-1 | - | TRBD2 | TRBV7-9 | CASSFSGGYNEQFF | TGTGCCAGCAGCTTCAGCGGGGGGTACAATGAGCAGTTCTTC
TRBJ2-1 | - | TRBD2 | TRBV4-3 | CASSQLAGGPNEQFF | TGCGCCAGCAGCCAACTAGCGGGAGGTCCCAATGAGCAGTTCTTC
TRBJ2-7 | many | TRBD1 | TRBV6-1 | CASSEIPGQGTYEQYF | TGTGCCAGCAGTGAAATACCGGGACAGGGGACCTACGAGCAGTACTTC
TRBJ1-1 | once | - | TRBV6-5 | CASSAKRYTEAFF | TGTGCCAGCAGTGCAAAGCGGTACACTGAAGCTTTCTTT
TRBJ2-1 | - | - | TRBV11-3 | CASSLRTDNEQFF | TGTGCCAGCAGCTTAAGGACAGACAATGAGCAGTTCTTC
TRBJ2-5 | - | - | TRBV28 | CASSSPGVPEETQYF | TGTGCCAGCAGTTCCCCCGGGGTGCCCGAAGAGACCCAGTACTTC
TRBJ2-6 | - | - | TRBV27 | CASSNARGAKSSGANVLTF | TGTGCCAGCAGTAACGCTCGGGGGGCAAAATCCTCTGGGGCCAACGTCCTGACTTTC
TRBJ2-3 | - | - | TRBV19 | CASSIGGEDTQYF | TGTGCCAGTAGTATCGGTGGGGAGGATACGCAGTATTTT
TRBJ2-2 | - | TRBD2 | TRBV2 | CASRGTSGNTGELFF | TGTGCCAGCAGAGGGACTAGCGGAAACACCGGGGAGCTGTTTTTT
TRBJ1-3 | - | - | TRBV7-9 | CASSSQAVDTIYF | TGTGCCAGCAGCTCACAGGCTGTTGACACCATATATTTT
TRBJ1-4 | - | - | TRBV29-1 | CSVGGLAGRTTNEKLFF | TGCAGCGTCGGTGGGTTGGCGGGGAGAACAACTAATGAAAAACTGTTTTTT
TRBJ2-1 | - | - | TRBV10-3 | CAISATVYNEQFF | TGTGCCATCAGTGCAACAGTCTACAATGAGCAGTTCTTC